The present T cell receptor beta chain was sequenced within a study of spatial heterogeneity in lung cancer. Across the whole study: Alpha-chain detections were consistently fewer than beta-chain detections among the sequences. Averaged across combinations, each unique TCR and UMI pairing appeared more than ten times in raw reads, which were uncorrected.

TCRdb recomputed calls from the 5' RACE reads with MiXCR, one row per CDR3 protein. The sample holds roughly 49,000 distinct CDR3 sequences, 6% to 9% seen once. This clonotype appeared many times. Specified time point: sample taken at primary tumor resection. Whole RNA came from tumor, nontumor lung or frozen PBMC and was sequenced without being sorted. Germline V lookup: CDR1 LGHDT, CDR2 YNNKEL (reference sequence). V shed 3 bases and J shed 6 bases, with 18 bases lying between them. The CDR3 has 15 amino acids. The origin of this receptor is a female donor with early-stage non-small cell lung cancer. The material sequenced was PBMCs, taken at surgery. The chain couples TRBV3-1 to TRBJ2-7; D might be TRBD2 (7 bases). The CDR3 sequence: CASSQTSGEGFEQYF. CDR3 in DNA: TGTGCCAGCAGCCAGACCTCAGGGGAGGGGTTCGAGCAGTACTTC.